This TCR beta chain was found in a study of cytomegalovirus exposure and HLA in healthy donors. Repertoires were generated with immunoSEQ multiplex PCR, while TCRdb's copy carries only in-frame clones and drops some. The table has around 300,000 clones, approximately 90% seen once. The V and J ends lost 6 bases and 2 bases, in that order; junction bases with no gene match: 10. Germline V CDR1 and CDR2: SNHLY, FYNNEI. CDR3 size: 15 residues. Whole-study findings and limits: There were a few CMV-associated chains whose specificity for CMV antigens was confirmed in vitro.

Details on this clone: Its antigen is still unknown.

This TCR was sampled from a woman between 25 and 40 years old in good health and CMV-seropositive. The rearrangement links TRBV2 to TRBJ2-7, with TRBD1 matching over 7 bases. The material sequenced was PBMCs. The CDR3: CASREYRQGPYEQYF. As DNA, the CDR3 is TGTGCCAGCAGGGAGTACAGACAGGGACCCTACGAGCAGTACTTC. Full variable domain (missing parts from reference TRBV2 and TRBJ2-7): EPEVTQTPSHQVTQMGQEVILRCVPISNHLYFYWYRQILGQKVEFLVSFYNNEISEKSEIFDDQFSVERPDGSNFTLKIRSTKLEDSAMYFCASREYRQGPYEQYFGPGTRLTVT.